This entry features one T cell receptor beta chain sequence. Original handling: It was from reference gene primer amplification that nucleated cell counts were estimated. TCRdb keeps only in-frame clones here, not all; method: immunoSEQ multiplex PCR. Clone size and V and J calls were adopted from that table, with D and trimming inferred from the DNA. The sample comprises hundreds of thousands of clones, over 75% of which are singletons, and around a tenth rests with the top ten. Adults between roughly 18 and 95 years of age took part from approximately 24 US areas. Allocation to cohorts depended on clinical history reported by the participants. This CDR3 region has 18 residues. The V gene end was trimmed by 0 bases and the J gene end by 6 bases; junction bases not matched to a gene: 10. Germline V gene sequence: CDR1 SEHNR, CDR2 FQNEAQ (reference sequence). The data originate from a study of blood T cell repertoires in COVID-19.

V usage is TRBV7-9 and J usage is TRBJ2-7; 14 bases align to TRBD2. Sequencing was done on a sample of PBMCs or T cells enriched from blood (not recorded which). The receptor's source is a woman in her thirties or forties who had recovered from COVID-19. The CDR3 spells CASSLAMEGLAGGGEQYF. DNA of the CDR3: TGTGCCAGCAGCTTAGCGATGGAAGGACTAGCGGGAGGAGGCGAGCAGTACTTC.